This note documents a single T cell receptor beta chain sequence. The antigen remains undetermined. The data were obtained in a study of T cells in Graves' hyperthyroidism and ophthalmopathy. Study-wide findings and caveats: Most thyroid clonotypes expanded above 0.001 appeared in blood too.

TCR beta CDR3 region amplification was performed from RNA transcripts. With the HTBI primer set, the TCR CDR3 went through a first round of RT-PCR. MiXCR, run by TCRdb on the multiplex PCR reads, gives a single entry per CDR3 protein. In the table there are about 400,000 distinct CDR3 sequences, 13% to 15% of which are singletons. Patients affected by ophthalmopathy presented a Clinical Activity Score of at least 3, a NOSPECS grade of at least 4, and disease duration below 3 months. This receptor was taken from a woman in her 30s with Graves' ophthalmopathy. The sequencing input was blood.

For the CDR3, the DNA is TGCAGCGTTGGGTCTAGCCGCGCAGAGACCCAGTACTTC. Protein product: CSVGSSRAETQYF. This chain connects TRBV29-1 to TRBJ2-5; D may be TRBD2 (5 bases). The germline CDR1 and CDR2 sequences are SQVTM and ANQGSEA. V was shortened by 4 bases and J by 4 bases, with 13 bases between the two germline ends. This CDR3 region has 13 residues.